This is a list of T cell receptor beta chains from one sample in a study of identical twins. TCRdb analysed the 5' RACE reads with MiXCR anew, one entry per CDR3 protein. Found here are hundreds of thousands of distinct CDR3 sequences, more than 9% of them singletons; the top ten hold around 1.6%. This sample also appeared in a second study, on yellow fever vaccine responses in identical twins.

Sequencing was performed on PBMCs. The receptors shown here come from a woman in her late teens or twenties in good health. CDR3s include the opening cysteine and the closing phenylalanine or tryptophan. D genes are given only for firm matches. Not every row has a clone size; where given, it reads once, few, many or a size class.

CDR3 length,clone size,D gene,V gene,J gene,CDR3 DNA,CDR3 protein
13,many,TRBD2,TRBV12-3/TRBV12-4,TRBJ2-1,TGTGCTTCGGAAGTCCCGGGAGGACGGGGGCAGTTCTTC,CASEVPGGRGQFF
14,many,.,TRBV3-1,TRBJ1-1,TGTGCCAGCAGACACCGGGGCCCGGGCACTGAAGCTTTCTTT,CASRHRGPGTEAFF
16,few,TRBD2,TRBV2,TRBJ2-4,TGTGCCAGCGGACTAGAACCCGCCGGAGTGGGAGACATTCAGTACTTC,CASGLEPAGVGDIQYF
18,few,.,TRBV20-1,TRBJ2-3,TGCAGTGCTAGAGACGACGGGCCGGATAGCGGACGCACAGATACGCAGTATTTT,CSARDDGPDSGRTDTQYF
12,many,TRBD1,TRBV29-1,TRBJ2-5,TGCAGCGTTGAACAGGGGGCTGAGACCCAGTACTTC,CSVEQGAETQYF
15,few,TRBD1,TRBV7-9,TRBJ1-2,TGTGCCAGCAGCGCGGGACAGGGAGTTGGCTATGGCTACACCTTC,CASSAGQGVGYGYTF
15,.,.,TRBV5-1,TRBJ2-1,TGCGCCAGCTCCGAGGGGGGTCTAGAGGTCAATGAGCAGTTCTTC,CASSEGGLEVNEQFF
15,.,TRBD1,TRBV12-3/TRBV12-4,TRBJ1-6,TGTGCCAGCAGTTTAGCGCAGGGGGTAAATTCACCCCTCCACTTT,CASSLAQGVNSPLHF
15,few,.,TRBV25-1,TRBJ2-1,TGTGCCAGCAGTGAACCCGAAGTAGGGGGGAATGAGCAGTTCTTC,CASSEPEVGGNEQFF
11,.,.,TRBV12-3/TRBV12-4,TRBJ2-2,TGTGCCAGCAGTTTAATAAGTGGGCTGTTTTTT,CASSLISGLFF
15,.,.,TRBV10-3,TRBJ2-1,TGTGCCATCAGTGAGGAAGAGTTCTCCTACAATGAGCAGTTCTTC,CAISEEEFSYNEQFF
16,.,TRBD1,TRBV9,TRBJ1-5,TGTGCCAGCAGCGTAGAGGGCAGGGGGGATAATCAGCCCCAGCATTTT,CASSVEGRGDNQPQHF
13,.,TRBD2,TRBV24-1,TRBJ2-5,TGTGCCACCGCGACTAGCGAGAAAGAGACCCAGTACTTC,CATATSEKETQYF
15,few,.,TRBV12-3/TRBV12-4,TRBJ2-5,TGTGCCAGCAGCCGCGCTGGTGACTTCCAAGAGACCCAGTACTTC,CASSRAGDFQETQYF
16,many,.,TRBV24-1,TRBJ2-1,TGTGCCACCAGTGATTCGCGCCGGGGGCCTGGCAATGAGCAGTTCTTC,CATSDSRRGPGNEQFF
15,few,.,TRBV2,TRBJ2-5,TGTGCCAGCAGTGAAGGTGTCGGACGCAGGAGTAGCCAGTACTTC,CASSEGVGRRSSQYF
10,many,.,TRBV10-3,TRBJ2-1,TGTGCCACCGGAAACAATGAGCAGTTCTTC,CATGNNEQFF
16,.,.,TRBV14,TRBJ2-3,TGTGCCAGCAGCCAAGATGCAGGGGGGTGGGCAGATACGCAGTATTTT,CASSQDAGGWADTQYF
16,few,.,TRBV12-3/TRBV12-4,TRBJ2-5,TGTGCCAGCAGGAACGCCAGGGGGGCCGTCCAAGAGACCCAGTACTTC,CASRNARGAVQETQYF
16,many,.,TRBV7-9,TRBJ2-2,TGTGCCAGCAGCTTTACCGTAGCAACGAACACCGGGGAGCTGTTTTTT,CASSFTVATNTGELFF
15,.,TRBD2,TRBV4-2,TRBJ2-1,TGTGCCAGCAGCTCCTCCGGGACTAGCGGGATTGAGCAGTTCTTC,CASSSSGTSGIEQFF
14,few,.,TRBV20-1,TRBJ1-2,TGCAGTGCTAGAGATCGGGAGGAAAACTATGGCTACACCTTC,CSARDREENYGYTF
14,many,.,TRBV28,TRBJ1-2,TGTGCCAGCAGTTTAGGCCTATATAACTATGGCTACACCTTC,CASSLGLYNYGYTF
17,many,TRBD2,TRBV11-2,TRBJ2-1,TGTGCCAGCAGCTTAGGTTCTAGCGGGGGGACTTACAATGAGCAGTTCTTC,CASSLGSSGGTYNEQFF
16,.,.,TRBV5-1,TRBJ2-1,TGCGCCAGCAGCTTGTGGGGAGATTTCTCCTACAATGAGCAGTTCTTC,CASSLWGDFSYNEQFF
14,few,.,TRBV14,TRBJ1-6,TGTGCCAGCAGCCCCTATTACGGAAATTCACCCCTCCACTTT,CASSPYYGNSPLHF
14,.,TRBD1,TRBV7-6,TRBJ1-1,TGTGCCAGCAGCTTAGTGGACAGGGAATATGAAGCTTTCTTT,CASSLVDREYEAFF